Below are 9 T cell receptor beta chains sequenced from a single sample in a study of molecular identifiers for immune sequencing clone quantification. TCRdb fed the PCR reads into MiXCR, producing one record per CDR3 protein. This sample has about 35,000 distinct CDR3 sequences, with about 19% found just once. Sample: naive CD8+ T cells from blood, with Jurkat cell RNA spiked in. This sample's subset: FACS-sorted CD8+CD4-CCR7+CD45RA+ naive T cells. These receptors came from a human donor in good health. Some libraries in this study had Jurkat cell RNA spiked in.

This clonotype was recorded at least ten times. The chain employs TRBV13 and TRBJ2-7, with TRBD2 matching 7 bases. The CDR3 totals 16 residues. After removal of 2 bases from V and 2 bases from J, the junction contained 9 bases not matched to a gene. CDR1 and CDR2 from the germline V gene are PRHDT and FYEKMQ (reference sequence). CDR3 in amino acids: CASSLNGRAPAYEQYF. The CDR3 region has the DNA TGTGCCAGCAGCTTAAATGGGAGGGCCCCGGCCTACGAGCAGTACTTC.

This clonotype was picked up many times. V is TRBV28 and J is TRBJ2-1, with 7 nucleotides matching TRBD2. V gave up 6 bases and J gave up 8 bases; unmatched junction bases: 10. The CDR3 runs 14 residues. Germline V gene sequence: CDR1 MDHEN, CDR2 SYDVKM. The CDR3 region has the DNA TGTGCCAGCAGCTCTCGTTATCTAGCGGATGAGCAGTTCTTC. Its protein is CASSSRYLADEQFF. Full variable domain (rest looked up from reference TRBV28 and TRBJ2-1): DVKVTQSSRYLVKRTGEKVFLECVQDMDHENMFWYRQDPGLGLRLIYFSYDVKMKEKGDIPEGYSVSREKKERFSLILESASTNQTSMYLCASSSRYLADEQFFGPGTRLTVL.

Note on this clonotype: Here the CDR3 omits its conserved ending phenylalanine or tryptophan, so a read error is the likely source. The V and J genes are TRBV7-9 and TRBJ2-3; D is uncertain. This CDR3 is 15 amino acids long. Germline V gene data show CDR1 as SEHNR and CDR2 as FQNEAQ (reference sequence). Between the trimmed V and J ends, which lost 2 bases and 3 bases, there was a span of 12 bases. CDR3 bases: TGTGCCAGCAGCTTATTTGTGGGAAGGACAGATACGCAGTATTGT. Encoded protein: CASSLFVGRTDTQYC.

To note about this clonotype: This may be a read error: a much more frequent sequence differs by one nucleotide. The CDR3 loop reads CASSQPPGLTEEAQYF. The CDR3 DNA follows: TGTGCCAGCAGCCAACCTCCGGGACTAACCGAAGAGGCCCAGTACTTC. This chain links TRBV7-9 with TRBJ2-5, with 7 bases that match TRBD2. The CDR3 sequence is 16 residues long. Germline V gene sequence: CDR1 SEHNR, CDR2 FQNEAQ (reference sequence).

This clonotype was observed at least ten times. V is TRBV29-1 and J is TRBJ1-1; D perhaps matches TRBD1 (6 bases). CDR1 SQVTM and CDR2 ANQGSEA come from the germline V gene. CDR3 length: 12 residues. Deletions cut 7 bases from V and 6 bases from J, with 15 bases between. CDR3 nucleotides: TGCAGCGCCCGAGGAGCAGGGGCTGAAGCTTTCTTT. Residues: CSARGAGAEAFF.

This clonotype was recorded at least ten times. One end of the junction varies from germline; a read error may be responsible. This chain connects TRBV4-3 to TRBJ1-1, with D unclear. There are 12 residues in the CDR3. Per the germline V gene, CDR1 is LGHNA and CDR2 is YSLEER. The CDR3 here is CASSQVGQPCTF. CDR3 coding DNA: TGCGCCAGCAGCCAAGTAGGGCAGCCTTGTACTTTT.

This clonotype occurred many times. The rearrangement links TRBV7-9 to TRBJ2-3, with D hard to call. The length of the CDR3 is 16 residues. V was trimmed by 5 bases and J by 2 bases, leaving 17 bases between them. Germline-derived CDR1 and CDR2 are SEHNR and FQNEAQ (reference sequence). The CDR3 spells CASSLTIRLATDTQYF. The CDR3 bases are TGTGCCAGCAGCCTTACAATTCGATTGGCCACAGATACGCAGTATTTT.

As regards this clonotype: A read error may explain this, as a much larger clone is one base away. The chain links TRBV5-6 to TRBJ2-7; D may be TRBD2 (6 bases). This CDR3 contains 13 residues. Looked up from germline, CDR1 is SGHDT and CDR2 is YYEEEE. As DNA, the CDR3 is TGTGCCAGCAGCCTATCCGGGAGCTACGAGCAGCACTTC. Its protein is CASSLSGSYEQHF.

This clonotype was counted at least ten times. The rearrangement joins TRBV6-6 to TRBJ2-5; D not certain. CDR1 and CDR2 (germline): MNHNY, SVGAGI (reference sequence). Trimming pared 4 bases from V and 1 base from J, leaving 10 bases between. This CDR3 is built from 14 residues. CDR3 DNA: TGTGCCAGCAGTTTCGGGCTGGGCCAAGAGACCCAGTACTTC. Protein sequence: CASSFGLGQETQYF.